This T cell receptor (beta chain) originates from a study of T cell changes during pregnancy in multiple sclerosis. The germline V gene encodes CDR1 SGHDT and CDR2 YYEEEE. Trimming shortened V by 1 base and J by 5 bases, and 15 bases separated the two germline ends. The CDR3 extends over 15 amino acids. TCRdb keeps only in-frame clones here, not all; method: immunoSEQ multiplex PCR. The sample lists some 52,000 clones; around nine tenths were seen once. The sample holds a few counts of this clone. This specimen consisted of CD4+ T cells from peripheral blood mononuclear cells, obtained before pregnancy. The receptor comes from a female donor with multiple sclerosis, enrolled in a pregnancy study. This chain connects TRBV5-6 to TRBJ2-5; D might be TRBD1 (5 bases). CDR3 coding DNA: TGTGCCAGCAGCTTGAGGGGCCCGTCTGGCGAGACCCAGTACTTC. This translates into CASSLRGPSGETQYF.